This TCR beta chain emerged from a study of response to subunit inactivated influenza vaccine. CDR3 length: 17 amino acids. Germline trimming cut 0 bases from V and 7 bases from J; bases unmatched to any gene: 7. Germline CDR1 and CDR2: MNHEY and SVGAGI. Broader study findings: Authors suggested few new T cells are recruited by each seasonal influenza vaccination.

This clonotype came up a few times. Its antigen is undetermined. TCRdb analysed the RT-PCR reads with MiXCR anew, one entry per CDR3 protein. The data hold hundreds of thousands of distinct CDR3 sequences, with around 16% observed a single time. The rearrangement joins TRBV6-5 to TRBJ2-2; 11 nucleotides match TRBD2. The source is a man between 50 and 59 years old who received an inactivated influenza vaccine. Sequences were derived from PBMCs from blood, sampled about 12 days after vaccination. The DNA for the CDR3 is TGTGCCAGCAGTTACTCGTTTAATAGCGGGAGGGGCGGGGAGCTGTTTTTT. Translation gives CASSYSFNSGRGGELFF.